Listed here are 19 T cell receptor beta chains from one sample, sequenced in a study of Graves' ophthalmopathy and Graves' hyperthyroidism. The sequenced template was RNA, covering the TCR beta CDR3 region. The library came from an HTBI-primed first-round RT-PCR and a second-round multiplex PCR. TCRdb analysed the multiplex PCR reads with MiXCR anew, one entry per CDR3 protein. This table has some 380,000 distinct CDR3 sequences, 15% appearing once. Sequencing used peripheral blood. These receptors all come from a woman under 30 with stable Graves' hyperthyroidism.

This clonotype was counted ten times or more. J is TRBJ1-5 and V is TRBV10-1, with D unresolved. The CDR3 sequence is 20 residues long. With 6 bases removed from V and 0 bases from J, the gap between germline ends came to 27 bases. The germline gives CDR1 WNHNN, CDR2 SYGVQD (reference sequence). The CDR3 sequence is CASRTLGRDKFFDSNQPQHF. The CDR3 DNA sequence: TGCGCCAGCAGGACCCTTGGACGTGACAAGTTCTTCGATAGCAATCAGCCCCAGCATTTT.

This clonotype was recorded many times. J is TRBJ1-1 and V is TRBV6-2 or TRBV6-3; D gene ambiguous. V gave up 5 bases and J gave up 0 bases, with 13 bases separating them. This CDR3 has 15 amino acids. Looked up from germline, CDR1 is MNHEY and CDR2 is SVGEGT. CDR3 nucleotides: TGTGCCAGCAGTACGAACAGAGATCTGAACACTGAAGCTTTCTTT. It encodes CASSTNRDLNTEAFF.

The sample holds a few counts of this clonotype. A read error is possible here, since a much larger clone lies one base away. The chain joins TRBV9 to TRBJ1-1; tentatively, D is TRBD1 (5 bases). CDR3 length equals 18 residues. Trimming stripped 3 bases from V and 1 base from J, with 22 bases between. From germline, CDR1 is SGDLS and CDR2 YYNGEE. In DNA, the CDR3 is TGTGCCAGCAGCGCCTCCGGGGGGTTGGCAGACAGGAACACTGAAGCTTTCTTT. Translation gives CASSASGGLADRNTEAFF.

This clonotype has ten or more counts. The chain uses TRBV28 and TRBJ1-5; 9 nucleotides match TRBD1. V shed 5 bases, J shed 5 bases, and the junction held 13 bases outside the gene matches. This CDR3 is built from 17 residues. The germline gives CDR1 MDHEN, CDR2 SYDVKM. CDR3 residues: CASSPPPGTGSHQPQHF. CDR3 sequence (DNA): TGTGCCAGCAGTCCCCCCCCGGGGACAGGGTCTCATCAGCCCCAGCATTTT.

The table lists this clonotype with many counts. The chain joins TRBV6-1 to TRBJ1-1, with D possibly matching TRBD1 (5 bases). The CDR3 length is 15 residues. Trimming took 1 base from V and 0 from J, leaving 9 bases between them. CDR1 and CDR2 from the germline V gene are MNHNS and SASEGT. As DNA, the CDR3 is TGTGCCAGCAGTGAAGGTTGGGGGGTGAACACTGAAGCTTTCTTT. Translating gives CASSEGWGVNTEAFF.

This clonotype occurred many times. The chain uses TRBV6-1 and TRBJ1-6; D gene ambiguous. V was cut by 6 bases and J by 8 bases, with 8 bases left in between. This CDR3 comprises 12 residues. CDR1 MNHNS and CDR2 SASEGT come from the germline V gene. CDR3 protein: CASRLDYSPLHF. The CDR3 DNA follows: TGTGCCAGCAGGCTCGACTATTCACCCCTCCACTTT.

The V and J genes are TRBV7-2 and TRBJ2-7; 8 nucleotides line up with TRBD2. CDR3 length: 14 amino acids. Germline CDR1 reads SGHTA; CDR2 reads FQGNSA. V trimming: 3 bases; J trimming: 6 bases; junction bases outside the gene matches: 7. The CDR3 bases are TGTGCCAGCAGCTTCGGAGCGGGGGCGGCCGAGCAGTACTTC. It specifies CASSFGAGAAEQYF.

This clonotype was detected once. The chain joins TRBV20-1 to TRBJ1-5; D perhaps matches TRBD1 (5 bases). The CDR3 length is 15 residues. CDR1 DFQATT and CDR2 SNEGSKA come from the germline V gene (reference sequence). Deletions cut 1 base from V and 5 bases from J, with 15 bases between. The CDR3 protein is CSARVEGRGYQPQHF. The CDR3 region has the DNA TGCAGTGCTAGAGTTGAGGGAAGGGGATATCAGCCCCAGCATTTT.

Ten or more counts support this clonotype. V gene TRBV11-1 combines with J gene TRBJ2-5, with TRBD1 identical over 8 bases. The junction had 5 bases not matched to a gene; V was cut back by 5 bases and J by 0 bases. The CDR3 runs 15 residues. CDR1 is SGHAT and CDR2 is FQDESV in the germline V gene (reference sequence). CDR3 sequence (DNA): TGTGCCAGCAGCCCCGGGACAGGCCACCAAGAGACCCAGTACTTC. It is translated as CASSPGTGHQETQYF.

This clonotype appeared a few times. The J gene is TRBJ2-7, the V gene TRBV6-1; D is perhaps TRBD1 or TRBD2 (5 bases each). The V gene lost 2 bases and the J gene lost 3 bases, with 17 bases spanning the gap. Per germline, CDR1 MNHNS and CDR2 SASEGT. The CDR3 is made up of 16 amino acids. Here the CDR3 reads CASSEFDEGPIYEQYF. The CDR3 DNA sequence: TGTGCCAGCAGTGAATTCGACGAGGGGCCAATCTACGAGCAGTACTTC.

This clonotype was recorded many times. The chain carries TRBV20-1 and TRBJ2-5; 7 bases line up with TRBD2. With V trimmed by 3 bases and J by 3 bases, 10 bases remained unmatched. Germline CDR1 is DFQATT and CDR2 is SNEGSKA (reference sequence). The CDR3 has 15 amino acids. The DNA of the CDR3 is TGCAGTGCTAGCCCACTGGGGGGGGGAAAAGAGACCCAGTACTTC. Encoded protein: CSASPLGGGKETQYF.

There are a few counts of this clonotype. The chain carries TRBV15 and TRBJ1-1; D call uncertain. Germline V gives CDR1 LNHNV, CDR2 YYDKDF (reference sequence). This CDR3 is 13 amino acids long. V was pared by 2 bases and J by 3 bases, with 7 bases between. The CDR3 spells CATSRRLDTEAFF. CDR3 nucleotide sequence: TGTGCCACCAGCAGACGATTGGACACTGAAGCTTTCTTT.

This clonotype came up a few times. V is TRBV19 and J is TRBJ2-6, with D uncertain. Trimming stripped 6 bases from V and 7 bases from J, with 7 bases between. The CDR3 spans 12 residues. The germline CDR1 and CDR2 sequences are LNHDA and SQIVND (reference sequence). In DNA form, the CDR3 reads TGTGCCAGTAGCGAGTACGCCAACGTCCTGACTTTC. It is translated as CASSEYANVLTF. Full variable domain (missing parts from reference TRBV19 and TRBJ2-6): DGGITQSPKYLFRKEGQNVTLSCEQNLNHDAMYWYRQDPGQGLRLIYYSQIVNDFQKGDIAEGYSVSREKKESFPLTVTSAQKNPTAFYLCASSEYANVLTFGAGSRLTVL.

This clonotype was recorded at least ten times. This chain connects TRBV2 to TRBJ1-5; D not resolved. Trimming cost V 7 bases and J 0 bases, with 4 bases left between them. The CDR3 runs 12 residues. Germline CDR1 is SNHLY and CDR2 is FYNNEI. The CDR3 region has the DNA TGTGCCAGCACGTATAGCAATCAGCCCCAGCATTTT. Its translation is CASTYSNQPQHF.

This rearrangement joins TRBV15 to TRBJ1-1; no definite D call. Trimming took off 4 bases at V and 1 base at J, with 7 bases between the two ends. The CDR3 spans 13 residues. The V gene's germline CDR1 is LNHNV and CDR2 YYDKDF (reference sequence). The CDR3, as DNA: TGTGCCACCAGCAAACAGCCGAACACTGAAGCTTTCTTT. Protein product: CATSKQPNTEAFF.

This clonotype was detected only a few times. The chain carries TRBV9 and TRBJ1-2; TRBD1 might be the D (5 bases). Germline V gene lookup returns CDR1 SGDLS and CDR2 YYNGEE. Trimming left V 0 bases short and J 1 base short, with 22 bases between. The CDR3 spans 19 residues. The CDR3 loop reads CASSVGGKGQGEYNYGYTF. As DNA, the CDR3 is TGTGCCAGCAGCGTAGGGGGCAAAGGCCAGGGCGAATATAACTATGGCTACACCTTC.

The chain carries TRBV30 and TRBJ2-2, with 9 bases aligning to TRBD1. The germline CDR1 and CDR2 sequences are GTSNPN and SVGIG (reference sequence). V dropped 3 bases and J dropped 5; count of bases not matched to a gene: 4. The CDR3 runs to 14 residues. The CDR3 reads CAWRGTGRTGELFF. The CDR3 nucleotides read TGTGCCTGGAGGGGGACAGGGAGAACCGGGGAGCTGTTTTTT.

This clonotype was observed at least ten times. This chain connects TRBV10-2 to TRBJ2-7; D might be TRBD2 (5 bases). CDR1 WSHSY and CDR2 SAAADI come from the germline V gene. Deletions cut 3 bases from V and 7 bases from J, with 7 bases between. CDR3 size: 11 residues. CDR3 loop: CASSEGSEQYF. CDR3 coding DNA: TGCGCCAGCAGTGAAGGGAGTGAGCAGTACTTC.

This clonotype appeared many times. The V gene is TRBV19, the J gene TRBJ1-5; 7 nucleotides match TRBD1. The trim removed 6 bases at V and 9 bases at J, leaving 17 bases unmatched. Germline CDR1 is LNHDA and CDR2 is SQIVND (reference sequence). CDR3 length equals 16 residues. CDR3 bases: TGTGCCAGTAGATTTACCCGGGACAGCCCGATTGGGCCCCAGCATTTT. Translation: CASRFTRDSPIGPQHF.